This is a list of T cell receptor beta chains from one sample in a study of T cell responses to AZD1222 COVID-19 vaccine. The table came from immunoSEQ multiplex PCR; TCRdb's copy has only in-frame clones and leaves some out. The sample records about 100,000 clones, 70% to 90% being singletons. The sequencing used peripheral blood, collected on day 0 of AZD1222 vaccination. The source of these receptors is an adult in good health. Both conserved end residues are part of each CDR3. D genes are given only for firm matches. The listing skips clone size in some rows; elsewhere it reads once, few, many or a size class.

CASSLGGTGANYGYTF,TGTGCCAGCAGCTTAGGGGGGACAGGGGCCAACTATGGCTACACCTTC,TRBV7-9,TRBD1,NA,TRBJ1-2
CASSRGTGELFF,TGTGCCAGCAGCCGAGGCACCGGGGAGCTGTTTTTT,TRBV3-1/TRBV3-2,NA,NA,TRBJ2-2
CASSSDRTKVTGELFF,TGTGCCAGCAGCTCTGACCGCACGAAGGTCACCGGGGAGCTGTTTTTT,TRBV7-2,NA,NA,TRBJ2-2
CASSGTGQPNPYEQYF,TGCGCCAGCAGCGGGACCGGACAGCCTAATCCCTACGAGCAGTACTTC,TRBV5-1,NA,NA,TRBJ2-7
CASSAHTSGGAKFF,TGTGCCAGCAGTGCCCACACTAGTGGGGGGGCTAAGTTCTTC,TRBV27,NA,few,TRBJ2-1
CSVAPESGDGYTF,TGCAGCGTCGCCCCAGAGAGCGGAGATGGCTACACCTTC,TRBV29-1,NA,NA,TRBJ1-2
CSVGHGGQETQYF,TGCAGCGTTGGGCACGGGGGGCAAGAGACCCAGTACTTC,TRBV29-1,TRBD2,NA,TRBJ2-5
CASSNYGYTF,TGTGCCAGCAGTAACTATGGCTACACCTTC,TRBV25-1,NA,NA,TRBJ1-2
CATSEKTGPPDTQYF,TGTGCCACCAGTGAAAAGACCGGGCCTCCTGATACGCAGTATTTT,TRBV24-1,NA,NA,TRBJ2-3
CASSFNGGASYNEQFF,TGTGCCAGCAGCTTTAATGGGGGGGCCTCCTACAATGAGCAGTTCTTC,TRBV5-6,NA,NA,TRBJ2-1
CASSPRLYNEQFF,TGTGCCAGCAGTCCCCGTTTATACAATGAGCAGTTCTTC,TRBV7-2,NA,NA,TRBJ2-1
CASSYLTTSTDTQYF,TGTGCCAGCAGTTACCTTACAACTAGCACAGATACGCAGTATTTT,TRBV6-5,NA,NA,TRBJ2-3
CASSPAGDTQETQYF,TGTGCCAGCAGCCCCGCCGGGGACACTCAAGAGACCCAGTACTTC,TRBV7-9,NA,NA,TRBJ2-5
CAWSVLGGDSNQPQHF,TGTGCCTGGAGTGTACTGGGAGGGGATAGCAATCAGCCCCAGCATTTT,TRBV30,NA,NA,TRBJ1-5
CASSELSGGGNQPQHF,TGTGCCAGCAGTGAATTGTCAGGGGGCGGCAATCAGCCCCAGCATTTT,TRBV6-1,TRBD1,NA,TRBJ1-5
CASSEGTAYNEQFF,TGCGCCAGCAGTGAAGGGACAGCCTACAATGAGCAGTTCTTC,TRBV10-1,TRBD1,once,TRBJ2-1
CASSVRAGLGDTQYF,TGTGCCAGCAGCGTACGGGCTGGACTGGGAGATACGCAGTATTTT,TRBV9,NA,NA,TRBJ2-3
CASSLLAGGENEQFF,TGCGCCAGCAGCTTACTAGCGGGGGGTGAAAATGAGCAGTTCTTC,TRBV5-1,TRBD2,NA,TRBJ2-1
CASSFTGRSYEQYF,TGTGCCAGCAGCTTTACAGGGCGTTCCTACGAGCAGTACTTC,TRBV7-9,NA,few,TRBJ2-7
CASSLDFSPYEQYF,TGTGCCAGCAGCTTAGATTTCAGCCCTTATGAGCAGTACTTC,TRBV7-9,NA,NA,TRBJ2-7
CASSPRGSGGDTQYF,TGTGCCAGCAGCCCCCGGGGTAGTGGGGGAGATACGCAGTATTTT,TRBV9,NA,NA,TRBJ2-3
CASSQSGRYSNQPQHF,TGCGCCAGCAGTCAATCTGGCCGCTATAGCAATCAGCCCCAGCATTTT,TRBV23-1,NA,NA,TRBJ1-5
CASNLLGGGSNQPQHF,TGTGCCAGTAACCTCCTGGGGGGAGGGTCAAATCAGCCCCAGCATTTT,TRBV19,NA,NA,TRBJ1-5
CASSPRRGGTDTQYF,TGTGCCAGCAGTCCCCGGCGGGGCGGCACAGATACGCAGTATTTT,TRBV6-5,NA,NA,TRBJ2-3
CASTRGTLGTDTQYF,TGTGCCAGCACGCGGGGCACCCTGGGGACAGATACGCAGTATTTT,TRBV5-6,NA,NA,TRBJ2-3
CASSPGTGSGYTF,TGTGCCAGCAGCCCCGGGACAGGCTCTGGCTACACCTTC,TRBV5-6,TRBD1,NA,TRBJ1-2
CASSLTPGSNTEAFF,TGTGCCAGCAGTTTAACCCCGGGATCGAACACTGAAGCTTTCTTT,TRBV27,NA,NA,TRBJ1-1